This T cell receptor beta chain comes out of a study of CD8+CD57+ T cells in acquired aplastic anemia. This clonotype occurred once. Compared with germline, one end of the junction differs, possibly owing to a read error. Investigators profiled TCR beta VDJ and CDR3 from genomic DNA template. Using its own MiXCR run on the reads, TCRdb lists one record per CDR3 protein. The sample yields roughly 130,000 distinct CDR3 sequences, about half seen once. Germline assignment: CDR1 SGHVS and CDR2 FQNEAQ. CDR3 length: 14 amino acids. The rearrangement links TRBV7-8 to TRBJ1-1, with D maybe TRBD1 (5 bases). This receptor was obtained from a human donor in good health, serving as a control. Sequences were obtained from sorted CD4+, CD8+, or CD8+CD57+ T cells (not recorded which) from PBMCs. The DNA for the CDR3 is TGTGCCAGTAGCTTGCCCGCAGGGTTCTCCGCTCCTTTCTTT. This encodes CASSLPAGFSAPFF.